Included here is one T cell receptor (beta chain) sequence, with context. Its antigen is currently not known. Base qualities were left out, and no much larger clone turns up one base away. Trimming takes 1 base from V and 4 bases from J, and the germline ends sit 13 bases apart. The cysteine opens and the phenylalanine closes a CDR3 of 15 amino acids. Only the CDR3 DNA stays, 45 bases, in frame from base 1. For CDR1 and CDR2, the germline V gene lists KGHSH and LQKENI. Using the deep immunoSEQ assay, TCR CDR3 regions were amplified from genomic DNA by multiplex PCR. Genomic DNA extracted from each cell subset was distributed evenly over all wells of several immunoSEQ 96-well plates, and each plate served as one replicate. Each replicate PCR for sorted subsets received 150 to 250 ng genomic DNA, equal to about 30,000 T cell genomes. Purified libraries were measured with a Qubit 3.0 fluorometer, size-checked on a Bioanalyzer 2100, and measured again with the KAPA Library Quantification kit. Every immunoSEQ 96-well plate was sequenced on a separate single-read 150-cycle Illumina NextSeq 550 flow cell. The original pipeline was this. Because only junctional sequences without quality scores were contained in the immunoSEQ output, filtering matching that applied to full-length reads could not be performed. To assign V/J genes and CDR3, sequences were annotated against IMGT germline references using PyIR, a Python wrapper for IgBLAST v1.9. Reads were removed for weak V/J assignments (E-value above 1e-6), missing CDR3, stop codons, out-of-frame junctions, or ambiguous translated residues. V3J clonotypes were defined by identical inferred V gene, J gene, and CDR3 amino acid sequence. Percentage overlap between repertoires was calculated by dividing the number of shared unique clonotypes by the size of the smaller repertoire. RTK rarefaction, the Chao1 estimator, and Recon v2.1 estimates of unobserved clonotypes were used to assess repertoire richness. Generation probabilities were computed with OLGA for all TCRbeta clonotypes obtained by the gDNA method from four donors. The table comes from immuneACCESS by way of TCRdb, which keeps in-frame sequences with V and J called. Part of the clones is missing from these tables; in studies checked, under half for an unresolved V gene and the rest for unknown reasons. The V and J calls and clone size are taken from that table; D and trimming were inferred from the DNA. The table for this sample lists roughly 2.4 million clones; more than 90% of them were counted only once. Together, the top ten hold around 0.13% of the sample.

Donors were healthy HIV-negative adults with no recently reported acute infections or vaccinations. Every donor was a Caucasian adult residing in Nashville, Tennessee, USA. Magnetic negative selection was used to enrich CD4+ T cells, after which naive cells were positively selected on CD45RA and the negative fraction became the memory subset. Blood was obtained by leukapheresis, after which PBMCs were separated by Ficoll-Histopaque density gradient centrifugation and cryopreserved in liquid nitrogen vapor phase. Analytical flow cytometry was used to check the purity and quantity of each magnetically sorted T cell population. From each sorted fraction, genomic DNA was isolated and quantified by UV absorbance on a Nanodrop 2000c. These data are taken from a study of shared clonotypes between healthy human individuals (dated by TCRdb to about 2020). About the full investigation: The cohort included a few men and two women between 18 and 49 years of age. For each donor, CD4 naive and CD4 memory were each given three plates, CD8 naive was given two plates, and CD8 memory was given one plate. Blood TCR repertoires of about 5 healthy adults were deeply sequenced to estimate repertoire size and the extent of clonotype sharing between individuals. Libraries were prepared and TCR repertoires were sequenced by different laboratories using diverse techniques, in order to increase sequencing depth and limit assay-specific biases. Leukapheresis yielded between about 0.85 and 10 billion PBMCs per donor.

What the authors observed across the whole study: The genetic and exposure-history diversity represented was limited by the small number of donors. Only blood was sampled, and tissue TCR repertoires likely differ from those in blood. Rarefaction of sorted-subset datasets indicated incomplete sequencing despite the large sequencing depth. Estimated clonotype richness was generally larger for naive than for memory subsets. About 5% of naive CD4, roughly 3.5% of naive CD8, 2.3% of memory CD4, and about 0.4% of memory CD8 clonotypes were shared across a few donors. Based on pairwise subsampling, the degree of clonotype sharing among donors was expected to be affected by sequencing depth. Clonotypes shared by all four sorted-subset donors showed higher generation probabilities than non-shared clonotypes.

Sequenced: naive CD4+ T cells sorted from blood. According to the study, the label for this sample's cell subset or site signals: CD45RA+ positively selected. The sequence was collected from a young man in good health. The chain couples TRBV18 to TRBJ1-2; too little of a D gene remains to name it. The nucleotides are TGTGCCAGCTCACCACGGCGGACCTTTCTCTATGGCTACACCTTC. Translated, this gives CASSPRRTFLYGYTF. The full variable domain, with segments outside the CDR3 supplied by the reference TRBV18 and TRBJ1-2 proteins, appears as NAGVMQNPRHLVRRRGQEARLRCSPMKGHSHVYWYRQLPEEGLKFMVYLQKENIIDESGMPKERFSAEFPKEGPSILRIQQVVRGDSAAYFCASSPRRTFLYGYTFGSGTRLTVV.